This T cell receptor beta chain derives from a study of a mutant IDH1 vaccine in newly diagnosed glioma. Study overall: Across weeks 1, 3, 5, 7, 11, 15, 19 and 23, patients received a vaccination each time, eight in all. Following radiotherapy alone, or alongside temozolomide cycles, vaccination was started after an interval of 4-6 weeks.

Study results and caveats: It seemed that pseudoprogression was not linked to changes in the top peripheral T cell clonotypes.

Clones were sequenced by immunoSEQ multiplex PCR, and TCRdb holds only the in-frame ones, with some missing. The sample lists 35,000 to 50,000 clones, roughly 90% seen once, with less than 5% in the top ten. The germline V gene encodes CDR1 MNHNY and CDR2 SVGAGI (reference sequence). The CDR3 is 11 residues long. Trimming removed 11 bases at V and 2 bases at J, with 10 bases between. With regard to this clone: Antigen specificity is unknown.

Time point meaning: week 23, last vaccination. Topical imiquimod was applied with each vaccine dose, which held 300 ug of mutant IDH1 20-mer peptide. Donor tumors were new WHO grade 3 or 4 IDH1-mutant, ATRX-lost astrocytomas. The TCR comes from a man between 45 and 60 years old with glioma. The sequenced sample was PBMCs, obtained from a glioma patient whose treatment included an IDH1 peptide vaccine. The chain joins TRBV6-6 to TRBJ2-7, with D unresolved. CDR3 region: CAVGLTYEQYF. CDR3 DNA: TGTGCCGTAGGGTTGACCTACGAGCAGTACTTC.